This T cell receptor (beta chain) was found in a study of shared clonotypes between healthy human individuals. A deep-level run was used for the assay. Clones were read by immunoSEQ multiplex PCR, and TCRdb kept only the in-frame ones, dropping some. In the table there are about 2 million clones, 85% to 95% of which are singletons. Findings of the study overall: Generation probabilities of non-shared clonotypes were lower (relative to those shared by all four donors). Roughly 4.6% of naive CD4 clonotypes were common to several donors. What limited the represented genetic and exposure-history diversity was the small number of donors.

J was trimmed by 2 bases and V by 4 bases; bases with no gene match: 6. This CDR3 is built from 14 residues. Germline V gene data show CDR1 as SGHDT and CDR2 as YYEEEE. Concerning this clone itself: What it binds is not known.

Terminally differentiated effector memory CD45RA+ cells were excluded from the naive CD8 cells, which were CD45RO-negative and positively selected for CCR7. The rearrangement joins TRBV5-6 to TRBJ2-7; 7 nucleotides align to TRBD1. This TCR was sampled from a man aged 18-30 years in good health. Sequencing was performed on naive CD8+ T cells sorted from blood. CDR3 amino acids: CASSAWDSTYEQYF. For the CDR3, the DNA is TGTGCCAGCAGCGCATGGGACAGCACCTACGAGCAGTACTTC.